This TCR beta chain is drawn from a study of control samples from healthy donors and cancer patients. The CDR3 is 17 amino acids. Germline CDR1 and CDR2: MNHEY and SVGEGT. V gave up 2 bases and J gave up 8 bases; unmatched junction bases: 15. The data were produced by immunoSEQ multiplex PCR, yet TCRdb's version contains in-frame clones alone and is incomplete. This table has about 61,000 clones, 90% appearing once. This clonotype was obtained from a man in his 60s with colorectal cancer. This sequence joins TRBV6-2 or TRBV6-3 and TRBJ2-1; 7 bases agree with TRBD1. Sequenced input: PBMCs. The CDR3 here is CASSYLLHRGVGDEQFF. As DNA, the CDR3 is TGTGCCAGCAGTTACCTGCTTCACAGGGGAGTGGGTGATGAGCAGTTCTTC.